The clone carrying this TCR beta chain has more than one count but fewer than ten. Antigen: not known. This sample was included in a study of early T cells in non-severe SARS-CoV-2 infection. Study-wide results and caveats: Clonotype matching in VDJdb favored anti-spike CD8 responses and did not capture private and CD4 specificities.

The library protocol tagged individual cDNA molecules with unique molecular identifiers. Using its own MiXCR run on the 5' RACE reads, TCRdb lists one record per CDR3 protein. Of roughly 110,000 distinct CDR3 sequences listed, 8.5% to 14% are singletons. The germline V gene has CDR1 MDHEN and CDR2 SYDVKM. The length of the CDR3 is 13 residues. V shed 3 bases and J shed 3 bases, with 6 bases lying between them. V is TRBV28 and J is TRBJ1-5; no firm D call. Source material: whole blood. This clonotype originated in an adult who was a healthcare worker with PCR-confirmed SARS-CoV-2 infection or an uninfected control (not recorded which). The CDR3 bases are TGTGCCAGCAGTTTTGCGGTCAATCAGCCCCAGCATTTT. It yields the protein CASSFAVNQPQHF. The full variable domain, completed using reference TRBV28 and TRBJ1-5, is DVKVTQSSRYLVKRTGEKVFLECVQDMDHENMFWYRQDPGLGLRLIYFSYDVKMKEKGDIPEGYSVSREKKERFSLILESASTNQTSMYLCASSFAVNQPQHFGDGTRLSIL.